The T cell receptor (beta chain) described here comes from a study of cytomegalovirus exposure and HLA in healthy donors. Study context: There were tens of millions of unique TCRs (from HLA-typed donors) in an early data release. Caucasian-associated ancestry cluster membership applied to about 83% of several hundred genotyped donors.

PCR primers comprised 60 Vbeta and 13 Jbeta primers. Profiled with immunoSEQ multiplex PCR; TCRdb holds only in-frame clones, not every one. Here the sample spans some 180,000 clones, around 80% being singletons. The CDR3 is 13 residues long. With V trimmed by 5 bases and J by 4 bases, 4 bases remained unmatched. The germline V gene encodes CDR1 LGHNA and CDR2 YSLEER. Concerning this clone: Its antigen is still unknown.

General study findings and limits: The study put under 200 TCR beta chains on its list as cytomegalovirus-associated. For most TCR beta V segments, an earlier analysis put the productive rate at about 87% or about 30% of the time.

The TCR comes from a young man in good health and CMV-seronegative. The sequencing sample was made of PBMCs. The chain recombines TRBV4-3 with TRBJ2-7, with 8 bases identical to TRBD1. CDR3 region: CASSFRTGYEQYF. As DNA, the CDR3 is TGCGCCAGCAGCTTTAGGACAGGGTACGAGCAGTACTTC.